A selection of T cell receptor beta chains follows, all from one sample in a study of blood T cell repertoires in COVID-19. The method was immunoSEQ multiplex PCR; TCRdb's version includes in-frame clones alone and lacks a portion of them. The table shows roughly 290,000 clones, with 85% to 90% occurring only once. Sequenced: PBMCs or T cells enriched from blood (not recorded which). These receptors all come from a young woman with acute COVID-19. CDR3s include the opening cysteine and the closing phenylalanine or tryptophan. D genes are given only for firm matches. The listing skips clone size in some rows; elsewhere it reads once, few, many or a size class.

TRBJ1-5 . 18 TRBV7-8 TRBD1 CASSLESAGGQSNQPQHF TGTGCCAGCAGCTTAGAGTCGGCAGGGGGACAGAGCAATCAGCCCCAGCATTTT
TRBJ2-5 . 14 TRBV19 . CASRTSRGLGTQYF TGTGCCAGTAGGACTAGTCGAGGTTTAGGGACCCAGTACTTC
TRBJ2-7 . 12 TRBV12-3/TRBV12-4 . CASSARANEQYF TGTGCCAGCAGCGCCAGGGCGAACGAGCAGTACTTC
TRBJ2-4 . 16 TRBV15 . CATSRGSSTAKNIQYF TGTGCCACCAGCAGAGGCTCAAGTACTGCCAAAAACATTCAGTACTTC
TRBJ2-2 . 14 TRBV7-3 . CASSLMGGTGELFF TGTGCCAGCAGCTTAATGGGGGGCACCGGGGAGCTGTTTTTT
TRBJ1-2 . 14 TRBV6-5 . CASSTPAGLSGYTF TGTGCCAGCAGTACACCCGCAGGGTTGAGCGGCTACACCTTC
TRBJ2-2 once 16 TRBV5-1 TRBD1 CASRDPGQAKTGELFF TGCGCCAGCAGGGATCCGGGACAGGCAAAGACCGGGGAGCTGTTTTTT
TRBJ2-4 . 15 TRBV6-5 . CASRTAGTSHDIQYF TGTGCCAGCAGAACTGCCGGGACAAGTCATGATATTCAGTACTTC
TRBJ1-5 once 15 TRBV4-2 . CASSPSTASDQPQHF TGTGCCAGCAGCCCGTCGACAGCTAGCGATCAGCCCCAGCATTTT
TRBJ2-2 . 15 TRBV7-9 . CASINRGINTGELFF TGTGCCAGCATAAACCGGGGGATCAACACCGGGGAGCTGTTTTTT
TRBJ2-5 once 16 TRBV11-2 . CASSRSGSGYQETQYF TGTGCCAGCAGCCGCAGCGGGTCTGGTTACCAAGAGACCCAGTACTTC
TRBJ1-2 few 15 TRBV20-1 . CSASRDSGRAYGYTF TGCAGTGCTAGTCGGGACTCAGGGAGAGCCTATGGCTACACCTTC
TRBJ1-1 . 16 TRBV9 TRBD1 CASSAIGQGVNTEAFF TGTGCCAGCAGCGCAATCGGCCAGGGGGTGAACACTGAAGCTTTCTTT
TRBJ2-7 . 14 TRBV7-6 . CASSLAASLSEQYF TGTGCCAGCAGCTTAGCGGCTAGCCTCTCCGAGCAGTACTTC
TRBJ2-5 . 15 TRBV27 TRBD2 CASSLTGTSRETQYF TGTGCCAGCAGCCTTACCGGGACTAGCAGAGAGACCCAGTACTTC
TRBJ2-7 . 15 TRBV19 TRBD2 CASSVRSGSLDEQYF TGTGCCAGTAGTGTCCGTAGCGGGAGTCTGGACGAGCAGTACTTC
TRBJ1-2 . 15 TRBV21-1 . CATMKDREVWCGYTF TGTGCCACCATGAAGGACAGGGAGGTTTGGTGTGGCTACACCTTC
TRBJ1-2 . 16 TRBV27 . CASSPRMVGQFHGYTF TGTGCCAGCAGTCCTAGAATGGTCGGACAGTTCCATGGCTACACCTTC
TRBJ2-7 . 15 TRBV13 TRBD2 CASSPPGRATYEQYF TGTGCCAGCAGCCCCCCGGGGAGGGCCACCTACGAGCAGTACTTC
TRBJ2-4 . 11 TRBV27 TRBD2 CASSYGGIQYF TGTGCCAGCAGTTACGGGGGGATTCAGTACTTC
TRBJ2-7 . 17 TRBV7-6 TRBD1 CASSPIPRTGGIYEQYF TGTGCCAGCAGCCCCATTCCCAGGACAGGGGGGATCTACGAGCAGTACTTC
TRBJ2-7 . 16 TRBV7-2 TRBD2 CASSARLARTAYEQYF TGTGCCAGCAGCGCCCGACTAGCGCGGACAGCCTACGAGCAGTACTTC
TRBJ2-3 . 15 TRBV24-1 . CATSDSRGASGTQYF TGTGCCACCAGTGATTCCCGGGGGGCCAGTGGTACGCAGTATTTT
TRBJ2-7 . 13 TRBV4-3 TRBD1 CASSRGQGYEQYF TGCGCCAGCAGCCGGGGACAGGGCTACGAGCAGTACTTC
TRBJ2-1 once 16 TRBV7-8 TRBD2 CASSLVGLAGVNEQFF TGTGCCAGCAGCTTAGTAGGACTAGCGGGAGTTAACGAGCAGTTCTTC
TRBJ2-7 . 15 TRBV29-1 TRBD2 CSVEGLAGGPGEQYF TGCAGCGTTGAAGGACTAGCGGGAGGGCCGGGCGAGCAGTACTTC
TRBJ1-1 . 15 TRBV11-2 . CASSLPHTMNTEAFF TGTGCCAGCAGCCTCCCCCACACGATGAACACTGAAGCTTTCTTT
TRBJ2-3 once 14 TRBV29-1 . CSVALVDRTDTQYF TGCAGCGTGGCACTAGTGGACCGCACAGATACGCAGTATTTT
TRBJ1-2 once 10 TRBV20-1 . CSARAGGYTF TGCAGTGCTAGAGCCGGGGGGTACACCTTC
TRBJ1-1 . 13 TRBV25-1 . CASSSWEGTEAFF TGTGCCAGCAGTAGCTGGGAGGGCACTGAAGCTTTCTTT
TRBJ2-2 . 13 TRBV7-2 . CASNTVRTGELFF TGTGCCAGCAACACCGTGAGGACCGGGGAGCTGTTTTTT
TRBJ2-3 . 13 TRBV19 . CASSQDTTDTQYF TGTGCCAGTAGTCAGGACACCACAGATACGCAGTATTTT
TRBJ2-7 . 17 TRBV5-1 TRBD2 CASSLGLTSGRASEQYF TGCGCCAGCAGCTTGGGACTTACTAGCGGGAGGGCCAGCGAGCAGTACTTC
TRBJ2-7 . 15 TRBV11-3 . CASSPRGGGSDEQYF TGTGCCAGCAGCCCTAGGGGGGGCGGGAGTGATGAGCAGTACTTC
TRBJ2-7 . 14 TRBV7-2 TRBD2 CASSLAWTSPEQYF TGTGCCAGCAGCTTAGCCTGGACTAGTCCCGAGCAGTACTTC
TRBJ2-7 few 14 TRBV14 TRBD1 CASSQRGQGYEQYF TGTGCCAGCAGCCAGAGGGGGCAAGGCTACGAGCAGTACTTC
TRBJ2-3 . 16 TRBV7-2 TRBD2 CASSGALAGGTDTQYF TGTGCCAGCAGCGGAGCACTAGCGGGAGGCACAGATACGCAGTATTTT
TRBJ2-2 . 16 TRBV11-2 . CASSLIRETNTGELFF TGTGCCAGCAGCTTAATACGGGAGACGAACACCGGGGAGCTGTTTTTT
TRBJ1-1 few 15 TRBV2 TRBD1 CASSEAQGVITEAFF TGTGCCAGCAGTGAAGCCCAGGGGGTAATCACTGAAGCTTTCTTT
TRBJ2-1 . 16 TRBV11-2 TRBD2 CASSLGAGGPVPAQFF TGTGCCAGCAGCTTAGGAGCGGGAGGGCCCGTCCCAGCTCAGTTCTTC
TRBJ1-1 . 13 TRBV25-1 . CASSPWANTEAFF TGTGCCAGCAGTCCCTGGGCGAACACTGAAGCTTTCTTT
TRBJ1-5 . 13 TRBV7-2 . CASSLQGNQPQHF TGTGCCAGCAGCTTACAGGGGAATCAGCCCCAGCATTTT
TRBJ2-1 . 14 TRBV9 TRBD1 CASSPRQGWNEQFF TGTGCCAGCAGCCCAAGACAGGGGTGGAATGAGCAGTTCTTC